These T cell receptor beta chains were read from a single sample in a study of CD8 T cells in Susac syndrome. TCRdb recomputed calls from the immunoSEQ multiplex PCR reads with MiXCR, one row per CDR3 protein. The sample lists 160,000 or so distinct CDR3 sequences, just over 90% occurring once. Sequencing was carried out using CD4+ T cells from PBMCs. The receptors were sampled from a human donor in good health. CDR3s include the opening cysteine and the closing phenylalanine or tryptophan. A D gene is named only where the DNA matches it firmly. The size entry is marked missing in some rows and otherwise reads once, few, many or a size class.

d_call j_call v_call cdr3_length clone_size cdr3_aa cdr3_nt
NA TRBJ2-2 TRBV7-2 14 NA CASSPLRNTGELFF TGTGCCAGCAGTCCTCTGAGAAACACCGGGGAGCTGTTTTTT
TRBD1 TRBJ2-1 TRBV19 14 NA CASSIGTGNNEQFF TGTGCCAGTAGTATCGGGACAGGGAATAATGAGCAGTTCTTC
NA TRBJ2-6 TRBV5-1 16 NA CASSLGLRSGANVLTF TGCGCCAGCAGCTTGGGTCTCCGCTCTGGGGCCAACGTCCTGACTTTC
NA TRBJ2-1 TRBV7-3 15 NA CASSLNPGSYNEQFF TGTGCCAGCAGTTTAAATCCGGGCTCCTACAATGAGCAGTTCTTC
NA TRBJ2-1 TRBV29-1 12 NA CSANGPRDEQFF TGCAGCGCAAATGGGCCACGGGATGAGCAGTTCTTC
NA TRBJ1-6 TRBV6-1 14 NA CASWQTGHTAPLHF TGTGCCAGCTGGCAGACGGGACACACGGCACCCCTCCACTTT
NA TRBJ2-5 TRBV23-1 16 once CASSPHDRMIGETQYF TGCGCCAGCAGCCCCCACGACAGGATGATCGGCGAGACCCAGTACTTC
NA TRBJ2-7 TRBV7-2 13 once CASSFRLGDEQYF TGTGCCAGCAGCTTTCGTTTGGGGGACGAGCAGTACTTC
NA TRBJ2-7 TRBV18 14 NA CASSPVGRLNEQYF TGTGCCAGCTCCCCCGTAGGCCGACTAAACGAGCAGTACTTC
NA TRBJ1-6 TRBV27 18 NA CASSYGTRGGTTNSPLHF TGTGCCAGCAGTTACGGTACCAGGGGAGGTACTACGAATTCACCCCTCCACTTT
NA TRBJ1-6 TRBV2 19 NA CASTRDVQTLGGSDSPLHF TGTGCCAGCACCAGAGATGTCCAAACTCTAGGGGGTTCGGATTCACCCCTCCACTTT
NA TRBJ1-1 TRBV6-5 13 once CASSNLLNTEAFF TGTGCCAGCAGCAATCTTCTGAACACTGAAGCTTTCTTT
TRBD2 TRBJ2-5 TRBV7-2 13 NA CASSRGGRETQYF TGTGCCAGCAGCCGGGGGGGCAGGGAGACCCAGTACTTC
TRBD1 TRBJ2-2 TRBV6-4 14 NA CASKRDRVDGELFF TGTGCCAGCAAGCGGGACAGGGTGGACGGGGAGCTGTTTTTT
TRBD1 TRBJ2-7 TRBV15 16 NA CATSIGRDRGLREQYF TGTGCCACCAGCATAGGCCGGGACAGGGGGCTAAGGGAGCAGTACTTC
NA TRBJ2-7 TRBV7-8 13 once CASSAGLRYEQYF TGTGCCAGCAGCGCAGGACTGCGGTACGAGCAGTACTTC
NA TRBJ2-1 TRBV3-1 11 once CASSQRGEQFF TGTGCCAGCAGCCAACGAGGTGAGCAGTTCTTC
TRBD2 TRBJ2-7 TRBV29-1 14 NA CSVASRLARNEQYF TGCAGCGTTGCCTCAAGACTAGCGAGAAACGAGCAGTACTTC
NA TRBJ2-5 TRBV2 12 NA CASGGLVETQYF TGTGCCAGCGGGGGGCTAGTAGAGACCCAGTACTTC
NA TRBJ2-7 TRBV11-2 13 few CASSFTMGYEQYF TGTGCCAGCAGCTTCACAATGGGCTACGAGCAGTACTTC
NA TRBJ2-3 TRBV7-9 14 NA CASSGPGTFSTQYF TGTGCCAGCAGCGGGCCCGGGACCTTTAGCACGCAGTATTTT
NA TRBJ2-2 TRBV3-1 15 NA CASSQTAGTTGELFF TGTGCCAGCAGCCAAACGGCAGGGACGACCGGGGAGCTGTTTTTT
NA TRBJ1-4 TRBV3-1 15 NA CASSQGGTGQEKLFF TGTGCCAGCAGTCAAGGGGGGACCGGGCAAGAAAAACTGTTTTTT
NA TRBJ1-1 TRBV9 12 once CASSTQGTEAFF TGTGCCAGCAGCACCCAGGGGACTGAAGCTTTCTTT
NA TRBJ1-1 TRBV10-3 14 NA CAISEKGGYTEAFF TGTGCCATCAGTGAAAAGGGGGGATACACTGAAGCTTTCTTT
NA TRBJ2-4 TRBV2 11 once CASSVQGKGYF TGTGCCAGCAGTGTACAGGGAAAGGGGTACTTC
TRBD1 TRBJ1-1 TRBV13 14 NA CASSSGTGNTEAFF TGTGCCAGCAGCTCCGGGACAGGGAACACTGAAGCTTTCTTT
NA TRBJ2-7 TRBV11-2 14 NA CASSLTAGSYEQYF TGTGCCAGCAGCTTAACGGCAGGATCCTACGAGCAGTACTTC
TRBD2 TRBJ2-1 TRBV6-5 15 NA CASLRTGGPYNEQFF TGTGCCAGCCTGAGGACGGGGGGGCCCTACAATGAGCAGTTCTTC
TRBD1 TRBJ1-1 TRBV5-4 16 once CASSTSRDRGQSEAFF TGTGCCAGCAGCACGTCCCGGGACAGGGGGCAGAGTGAAGCTTTCTTT
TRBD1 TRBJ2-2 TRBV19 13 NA CAIGTGITGELFF TGTGCCATCGGGACAGGGATAACCGGGGAGCTGTTTTTT
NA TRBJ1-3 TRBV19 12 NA CASSIAGNTIYF TGTGCCAGTAGTATAGCCGGAAACACCATATATTTT
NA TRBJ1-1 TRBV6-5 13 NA CASTGRMNTEAFF TGTGCCAGCACCGGACGGATGAACACTGAAGCTTTCTTT
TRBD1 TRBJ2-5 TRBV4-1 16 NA CASSQPHRGDQETQYF TGCGCCAGCAGCCAACCCCACAGGGGTGATCAAGAGACCCAGTACTTC
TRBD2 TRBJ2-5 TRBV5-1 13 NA CATSGGPQETQYF TGCGCCACCAGCGGGGGCCCCCAAGAGACCCAGTACTTC
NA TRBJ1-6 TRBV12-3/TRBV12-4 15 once CASSLQGTDNSPLHF TGTGCCAGCAGCTTACAGGGTACGGATAATTCACCCCTCCACTTT
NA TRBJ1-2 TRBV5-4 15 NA CASSRWEGSNYGYTF TGTGCCAGCAGCCGCTGGGAGGGGTCCAACTATGGCTACACCTTC
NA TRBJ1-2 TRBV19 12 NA CASSRTDGGYTF TGTGCCAGTAGTCGGACGGATGGAGGCTACACCTTC
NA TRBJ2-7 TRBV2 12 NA CASQERSPEQYF TGTGCCAGCCAGGAAAGGTCTCCCGAGCAGTACTTC
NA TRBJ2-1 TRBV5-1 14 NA CASSLTGTYNEQFF TGCGCCAGCAGCTTGACGGGGACGTACAATGAGCAGTTCTTC
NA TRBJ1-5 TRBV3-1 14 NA CASSQGGSYQPQHF TGTGCCAGCAGCCAAGGGGGTTCTTATCAGCCCCAGCATTTT
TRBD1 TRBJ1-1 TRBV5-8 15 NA CASSAGTGKVTEVFF TGTGCCAGCAGCGCTGGGACAGGGAAAGTCACTGAAGTTTTCTTT
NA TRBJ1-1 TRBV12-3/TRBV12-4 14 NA CASSLKKGREEAFF TGTGCCAGCAGTTTGAAGAAGGGGAGAGAGGAAGCTTTCTTT
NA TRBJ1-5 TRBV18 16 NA CASSLQWTVSNQPQHF TGTGCCAGCTCCCTTCAGTGGACAGTTAGCAATCAGCCCCAGCATTTT
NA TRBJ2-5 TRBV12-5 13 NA CASGEDGWETQYF TGTGCTAGTGGTGAGGACGGGTGGGAGACCCAGTACTTC
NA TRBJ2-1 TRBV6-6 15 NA CASSYSTFSYNEQFF TGTGCCAGCAGTTACTCGACATTCTCCTACAATGAGCAGTTCTTC
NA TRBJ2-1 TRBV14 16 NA CASSQRAFTPANEQFF TGTGCCAGCAGCCAACGGGCCTTTACACCGGCGAATGAGCAGTTCTTC
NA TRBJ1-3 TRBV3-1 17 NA CASSQEAQDSSGNTIYF TGTGCCAGCAGCCAAGAGGCGCAGGACAGCTCTGGAAACACCATATATTTT
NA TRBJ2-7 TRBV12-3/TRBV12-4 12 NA CASSFYGIEQYF TGTGCCAGCAGTTTCTACGGGATCGAGCAGTACTTC
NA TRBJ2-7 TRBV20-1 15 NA CSAREGQGSLYEQYF TGCAGTGCTAGAGAGGGGCAGGGCAGCCTCTACGAGCAGTACTTC
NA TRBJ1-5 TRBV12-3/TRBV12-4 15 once CASSQTDYSNQPQHF TGTGCCAGCAGCCAGACAGACTATAGCAATCAGCCCCAGCATTTT
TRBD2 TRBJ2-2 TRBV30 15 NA CAWGPGGANTGELFF TGTGCCTGGGGTCCTGGGGGGGCGAACACCGGGGAGCTGTTTTTT
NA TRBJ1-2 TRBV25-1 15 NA CASSEYSGPFYGYTF TGTGCCAGCAGTGAATATTCCGGGCCCTTCTATGGCTACACCTTC
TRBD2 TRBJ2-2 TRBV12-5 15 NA CASGAGGPNTGELFF TGTGCTAGTGGTGCGGGGGGCCCGAACACCGGGGAGCTGTTTTTT